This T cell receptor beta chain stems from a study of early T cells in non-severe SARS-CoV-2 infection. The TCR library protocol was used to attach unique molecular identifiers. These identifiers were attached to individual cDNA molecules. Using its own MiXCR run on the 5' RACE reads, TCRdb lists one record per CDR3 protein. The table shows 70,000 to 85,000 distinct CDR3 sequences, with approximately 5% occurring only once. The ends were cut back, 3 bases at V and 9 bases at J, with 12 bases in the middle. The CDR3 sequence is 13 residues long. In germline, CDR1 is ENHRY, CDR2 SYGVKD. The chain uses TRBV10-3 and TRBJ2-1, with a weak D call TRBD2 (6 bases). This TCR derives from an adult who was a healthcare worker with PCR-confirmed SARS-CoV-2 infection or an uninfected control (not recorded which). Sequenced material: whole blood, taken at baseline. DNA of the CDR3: TGTGCCATCAGTGATTTGGCGGGATCTGAGCAGTTCTTC. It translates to CAISDLAGSEQFF.